This TCR beta chain was captured by sequencing in a study of CD4 T cells in relation to SARS-CoV-2 and coronaviruses. Findings and limits, study-wide: Pre-pandemic and post-infection samples never came from the same donor.

Naive and memory CD4+ T cells were cultured with CEF, then survey-sequenced. This table comes from immunoSEQ multiplex PCR, and its TCRdb copy is limited to in-frame clones, with some not included. The sample shows about 36,000 clones, 65% to 80% of them seen only once. Note on this clone: The antigen is not known.

CD4 enrichment then naive enrichment separated naive from memory CD4+ cells. Germline-derived CDR1 and CDR2 are ENHRY and SYGVKD. Trimming removed 10 bases from V and 4 bases from J; junction bases left unmatched: 9. The CDR3 has 13 amino acids. The clonotype was recovered from an adult with COVID-19. This rearrangement joins TRBV10-3 to TRBJ1-2; 7 positions match TRBD1. Input material: memory CD4+ T cells from PBMCs, cultured in vitro. The CDR3 DNA reads as TGTGCCACAGGGGGGGGGCGCAGCTATGGCTACACCTTC. Amino acid sequence: CATGGGRSYGYTF.